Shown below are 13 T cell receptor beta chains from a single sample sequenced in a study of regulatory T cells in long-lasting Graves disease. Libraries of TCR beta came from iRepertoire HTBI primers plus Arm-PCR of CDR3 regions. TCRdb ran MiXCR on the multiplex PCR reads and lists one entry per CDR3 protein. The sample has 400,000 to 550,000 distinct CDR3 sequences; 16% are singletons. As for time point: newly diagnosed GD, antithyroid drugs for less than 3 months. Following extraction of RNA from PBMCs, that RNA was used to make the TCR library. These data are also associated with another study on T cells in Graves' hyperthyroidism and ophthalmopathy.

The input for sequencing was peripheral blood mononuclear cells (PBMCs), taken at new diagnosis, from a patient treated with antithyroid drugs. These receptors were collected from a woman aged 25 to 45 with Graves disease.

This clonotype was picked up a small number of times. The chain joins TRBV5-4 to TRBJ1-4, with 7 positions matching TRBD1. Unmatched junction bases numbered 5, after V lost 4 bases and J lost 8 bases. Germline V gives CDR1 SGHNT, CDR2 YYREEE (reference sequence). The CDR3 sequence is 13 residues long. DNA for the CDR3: TGTGCCAGCAGCGAGGGGGCGAAGGAAAAACTGTTTTTT. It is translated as CASSEGAKEKLFF.

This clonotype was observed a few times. This CDR3 is CATSESPSGKRETQYF. The CDR3 nucleotides are TGTGCCACCAGTGAGTCTCCTAGCGGGAAAAGGGAGACCCAGTACTTC. The rearrangement joins TRBV24-1 to TRBJ2-5, with 9 bases fitting TRBD2. This CDR3 contains 16 residues. V lost 4 bases to trimming and J lost 5 bases; unmatched junction nucleotides: 10. The V gene's germline CDR1 is KGHDR and CDR2 SFDVKD.

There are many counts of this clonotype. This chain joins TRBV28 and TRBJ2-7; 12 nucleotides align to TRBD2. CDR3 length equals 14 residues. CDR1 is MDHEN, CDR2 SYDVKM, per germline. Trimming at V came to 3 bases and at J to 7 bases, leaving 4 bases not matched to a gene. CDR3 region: CASSFRLAGAEQYF. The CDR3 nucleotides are TGTGCCAGCAGTTTCCGACTAGCGGGGGCTGAGCAGTACTTC.

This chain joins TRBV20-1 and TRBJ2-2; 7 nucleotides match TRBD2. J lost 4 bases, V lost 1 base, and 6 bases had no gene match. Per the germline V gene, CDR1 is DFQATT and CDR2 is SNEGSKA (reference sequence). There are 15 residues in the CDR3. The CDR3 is CSARGTSTGTGELFF. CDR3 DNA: TGCAGTGCTAGAGGGACTAGTACAGGCACCGGGGAGCTGTTTTTT.

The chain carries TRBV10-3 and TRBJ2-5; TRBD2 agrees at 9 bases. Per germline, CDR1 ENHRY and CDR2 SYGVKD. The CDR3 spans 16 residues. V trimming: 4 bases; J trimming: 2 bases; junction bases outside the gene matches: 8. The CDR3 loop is CAISGDSGSNQETQYF. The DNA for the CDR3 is TGTGCCATCAGTGGTGATAGCGGGAGTAATCAAGAGACCCAGTACTTC.

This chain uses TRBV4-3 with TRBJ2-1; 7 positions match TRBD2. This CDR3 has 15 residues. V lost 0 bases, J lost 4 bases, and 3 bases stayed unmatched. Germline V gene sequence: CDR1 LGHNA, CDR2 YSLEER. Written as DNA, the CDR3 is TGCGCCAGCAGCCAAGAAGCGGGGACTTACAATGAGCAGTTCTTC. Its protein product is CASSQEAGTYNEQFF.

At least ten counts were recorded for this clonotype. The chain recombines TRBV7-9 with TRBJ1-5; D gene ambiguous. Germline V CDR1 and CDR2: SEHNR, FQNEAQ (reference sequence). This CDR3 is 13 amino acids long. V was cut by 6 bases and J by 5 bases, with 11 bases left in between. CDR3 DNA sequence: TGTGCCAGCAGTTCACTCCAAGATCAGCCCCAGCATTTT. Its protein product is CASSSLQDQPQHF.

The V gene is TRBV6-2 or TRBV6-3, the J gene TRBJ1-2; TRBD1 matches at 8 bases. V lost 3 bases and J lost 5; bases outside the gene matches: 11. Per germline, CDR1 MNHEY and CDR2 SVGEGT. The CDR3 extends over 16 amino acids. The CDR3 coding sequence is TGTGCCAGCAGTTATAAATACAGGGGGGGATTATATGGCTACACCTTC. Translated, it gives CASSYKYRGGLYGYTF.

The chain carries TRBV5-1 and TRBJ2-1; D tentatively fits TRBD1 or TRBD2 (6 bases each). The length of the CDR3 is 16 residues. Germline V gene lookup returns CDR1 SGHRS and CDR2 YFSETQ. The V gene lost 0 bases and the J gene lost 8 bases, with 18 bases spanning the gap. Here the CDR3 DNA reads TGCGCCAGCAGCTTGGGGTGGTTGTTCGGGGGCGATGAGCAGTTCTTC. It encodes CASSLGWLFGGDEQFF.

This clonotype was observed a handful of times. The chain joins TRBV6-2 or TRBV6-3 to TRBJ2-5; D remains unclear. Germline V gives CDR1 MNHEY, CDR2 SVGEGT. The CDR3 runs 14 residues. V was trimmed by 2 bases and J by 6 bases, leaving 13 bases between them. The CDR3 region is CASSYLRAEKTQYF. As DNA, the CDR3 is TGTGCCAGCAGTTACCTTCGGGCGGAAAAGACCCAGTACTTC.

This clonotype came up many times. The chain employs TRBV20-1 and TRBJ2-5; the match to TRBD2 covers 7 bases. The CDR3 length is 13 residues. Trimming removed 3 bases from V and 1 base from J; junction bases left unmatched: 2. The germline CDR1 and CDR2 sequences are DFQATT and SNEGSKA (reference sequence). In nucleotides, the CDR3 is TGCAGTGCTAGTCCTAGCGGCCAAGAGACCCAGTACTTC. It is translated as CSASPSGQETQYF.

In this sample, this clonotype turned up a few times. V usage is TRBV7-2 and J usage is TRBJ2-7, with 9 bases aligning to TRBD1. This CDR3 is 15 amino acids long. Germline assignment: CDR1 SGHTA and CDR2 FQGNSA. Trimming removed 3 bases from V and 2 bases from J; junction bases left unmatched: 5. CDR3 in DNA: TGTGCCAGCAGCTTGGACCGGGACAGGGCCTACGAGCAGTACTTC. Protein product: CASSLDRDRAYEQYF.

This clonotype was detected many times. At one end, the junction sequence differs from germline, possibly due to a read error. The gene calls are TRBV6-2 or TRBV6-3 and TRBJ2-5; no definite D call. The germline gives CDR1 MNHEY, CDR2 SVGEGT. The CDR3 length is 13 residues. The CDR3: CASSNSGPETQYF. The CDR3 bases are TGTGCCAGCAGTAACTCAGGTCCAGAGACCCAGTACTTC.